This T cell receptor (beta chain) comes out of a study of blood T cell repertoires in COVID-19. The wider study: COVID-19 samples from acute and convalescent phases originated in the United States, Italy and Spain. PBMCs, B-cell-depleted T cells, or T cells provided the cDNA or gDNA that made up the material.

Original handling: Reference gene primer amplification gave estimated nucleated cell counts. Repertoires were generated with immunoSEQ multiplex PCR, while TCRdb's copy carries only in-frame clones and drops some. That table gives V, J and clone size, and the DNA gave D and trimming. The sample records hundreds of thousands of clones, roughly nine tenths being singletons. Participant reports of clinical history set cohort assignment. Germline CDR1 is SNHLY and CDR2 is FYNNEI. The CDR3 sequence is 15 residues long. After removal of 6 bases from V and 6 bases from J, the junction contained 8 bases not matched to a gene.

Sequencing was performed on PBMCs or T cells enriched from blood (not recorded which). The chain links TRBV2 to TRBJ1-5, with 10 bases fitting TRBD1. The sequence derives from a woman between 45 and 65 years old who had been exposed to COVID-19. The CDR3 protein is CASRETGGAGQPQHF. DNA of the CDR3: TGTGCCAGCAGGGAGACAGGGGGCGCGGGTCAGCCCCAGCATTTT.